The sequence of this T cell receptor (beta chain) was determined in a study of identical twins. This clonotype was recorded a few times. TCRdb redid the calling of the 5' RACE reads with MiXCR, one entry per CDR3 protein. The table has fewer than 650,000 distinct CDR3 sequences, just under 10% seen once. Another study also made use of these data, one on yellow fever vaccine responses in identical twins.

The sequenced sample was PBMCs. This clonotype was obtained from a woman between 18 and 29 years old in good health.

CDR3 residues: CASSIDTGTPLGDEQFF. The CDR3 DNA is TGTGCCAGCAGCATAGATACCGGGACCCCACTAGGCGATGAGCAGTTCTTC. The rearrangement links TRBV7-8 to TRBJ2-1; either TRBD1 or TRBD2 may supply D (5 bases each). The germline V gene encodes CDR1 SGHVS and CDR2 FQNEAQ. The CDR3 is 17 residues long. Trimming removed 5 bases from V and 8 bases from J, with 25 bases in between.